This T cell receptor (beta chain) was sequenced during a study of T cell responses to AZD1222 COVID-19 vaccine (dated by TCRdb to about 2021). As for the study more broadly: AZD1222 recipients whose second dose came at about 4 weeks and those whose second dose came at about 12 weeks were combined into one group, since spike-specific TCR depth and breadth did not differ between the two schedules. A total of 233 trial participants underwent TCR sequencing, of whom 200 to 220 received two doses of AZD1222 and about 26 received two doses of the MenACWY control vaccine. Trial participants were enrolled by age into 18-55, 56-69 and 70-plus year subgroups, with around 150, 28 and 57 TCR-sequenced participants respectively. Study-level results and caveats: Conclusions about previously exposed vaccinees are limited because only five to seven AZD1222 recipients were SARS-CoV-2 seropositive at baseline. No day 14 peak-response samples were available, so repertoires were characterized only after the peak T cell response. Participants were mostly white British, with more females than males. The authors suggested clonal diversity may have been underestimated. Spike-specific TCR breadth and depth rose significantly after two AZD1222 doses compared with day 0 and with MenACWY recipients. In the small 56-69-year group, the increase in depth fell short of significance, most likely because of low power. CD4 TCRs associated with the vaccine covered the entire spike protein, and the dominant responses were in regions 160-218 and 743-854. Epitopes outside the regions mutated in the B.1.351 and B.1.1.7 variants were reportedly recognized by nearly half of the unique spike-specific TCRs.

The CDR3 regions of human TCRbeta chains were subjected to immunosequencing. Concerning the study's data processing: Repertoire TCRs were matched against a reference library of SARS-CoV-2-specific TCRs generated with the MIRA antigen-specificity platform. Breadth was defined as the fraction of unique TCRs that were SARS-CoV-2-associated, and depth was defined as the fraction of total T cells that were SARS-CoV-2-associated. Using the MIRA data, each spike-specific TCR was assigned both to the spike region to which the TCR was reactive and to a CD4 or CD8 class. Log10-transformed breadth and depth values were compared by one-way ANOVA with Sidak's multiple comparisons tests. TCRdb took this table from immuneACCESS and kept in-frame rearrangements with V and J called. Such tables lack part of the clones; where checked against another copy, unresolved V genes explain under half of the gap, and the rest is unexplained. V, J and clone size reflect that table, while D and trimming were determined from the DNA. For this sample there are 150,000 or so clones; 88% appear just once. The top ten constitute 3.1% of the sample.

This clone was observed a few times. There is no known antigen for this receptor. Base qualities are not provided; no much larger clone lies one nucleotide away. Sample time point, as interpreted from the label and publication: baseline before first vaccination. Vaccinee samples came from UK trials COV001 and COV002, including a single-blind randomized controlled phase 2/3 trial of AZD1222 (ChAdOx1 nCoV-19) in healthy adults. For TCRbeta chain sequencing, PBMC samples from trial participants were taken at day 0 and at day 28 after the second dose. From cysteine to phenylalanine, the CDR3 is 13 amino acids long. The read is trimmed to its CDR3 DNA, 39 bases read in frame from base 1. The junction carries 11 bases between V and J, which are trimmed by 6 bases and 6 bases respectively.

The material sequenced was peripheral blood, taken on day 0 of AZD1222 vaccination. The sequence came from an adult in good health. The V gene is TRBV12-3 or TRBV12-4 and the J gene is TRBJ2-2, with the D segment identity uncertain. The sequence in DNA is TGTGCCAGCAGGCTTATAGATCCCGGGGAGCTGTTTTTT. Its translation is CASRLIDPGELFF.